These 32 T cell receptor beta chains were sequenced from one sample in a study of OX40 agonist ivuxolimab in advanced cancers. Library prep was done by the immunoSEQ multiplex PCR assay. Entries here come from immuneACCESS through TCRdb and include only in-frame sequences with V and J called. Some clones fail to appear in such tables; in the studies checked, an unresolved V gene covers under half of the shortfall, and the cause of the remainder is unknown. In all, the sample holds roughly 40,000 clones, and around 87% of those were seen once. The ten biggest clones cover roughly 4.5% of the sample. Source: CD4+ or CD8+ T cells sorted from blood, taken in a trial of the OX40 agonist ivuxolimab. The receptor source for this set is an adult with an advanced solid tumor such as melanoma, head and neck, liver or kidney cancer.

The gene calls are TRBV2 and TRBJ1-2; perhaps TRBD1 as D (5 bases). CDR1 and CDR2 (germline): SNHLY, FYNNEI. This CDR3 spans 13 amino acids. V was clipped by 2 bases and J by 6 bases, with 10 bases between them. CDR3 protein: CASSELRENGYTF. The CDR3 nucleotides are TGTGCCAGCAGTGAACTCAGGGAAAATGGCTACACCTTC.

This clone was observed once. The chain links TRBV9 to TRBJ2-2, with D tentatively TRBD2 (6 bases). Per germline, CDR1 SGDLS and CDR2 YYNGEE. V gave up 6 bases and J gave up 1 base, with 16 bases separating them. The CDR3 has 16 amino acids. Written as DNA, the CDR3 is TGTGCCAGCATGAGGGACGTCGGGGGGAACACCGGGGAGCTGTTTTTT. Protein product: CASMRDVGGNTGELFF.

The V gene is TRBV5-1, the J gene TRBJ2-5, with a weak D call TRBD1 (6 bases). Germline CDR1 SGHRS, CDR2 YFSETQ. Trimming shortened V by 7 bases and J by 1 base, and 14 bases separated the two germline ends. This CDR3 contains 14 residues. CDR3 sequence: CASGLGQLQETQYF. The CDR3 DNA is TGCGCCAGCGGGCTCGGACAGCTCCAAGAGACCCAGTACTTC. Complete variable domain (other parts from reference TRBV5-1 and TRBJ2-5): KAGVTQTPRYLIKTRGQQVTLSCSPISGHRSVSWYQQTPGQGLQFLFEYFSETQRNKGNFPGRFSGRQFSNSRSEMNVSTLELGDSALYLCASGLGQLQETQYFGPGTRLLVL.

This clone was seen a few times. This sequence joins TRBV7-9 and TRBJ2-2; no clear D gene. The CDR3 has 12 amino acids. Trimming cost V 4 bases and J 0 bases, with 0 bases left between them. Germline assignment: CDR1 SEHNR and CDR2 FQNEAQ (reference sequence). The chain's CDR3 is CASSSNTGELFF. CDR3 coding DNA: TGTGCCAGCAGCTCGAACACCGGGGAGCTGTTTTTT. The full variable domain, rest sourced from reference TRBV7-9 and TRBJ2-2, is DTGVSQNPRHKITKRGQNVTFRCDPISEHNRLYWYRQTLGQGPEFLTYFQNEAQLEKSRLLSDRFSAERPKGSFSTLEIQRTEQGDSAMYLCASSSNTGELFFGEGSRLTVL.

The CDR3 DNA is TGCGCCAGCAGCGATAGCGGGGGACCCCACCCCAGTATCCAGTACTTC. It encodes CASSDSGGPHPSIQYF. The V call is TRBV10-1, the J call TRBJ2-5; 9 nucleotides align to TRBD2. The V segment lost 6 bases and the J segment 10 bases; nucleotides outside the gene matches: 18. In germline, CDR1 is WNHNN, CDR2 SYGVQD (reference sequence). CDR3 length: 16 amino acids.

This chain joins TRBV7-2 and TRBJ1-5; possibly TRBD1 for D (5 bases). Per germline, CDR1 SGHTA and CDR2 FQGNSA. Trimming removed 2 bases from V and 6 bases from J, with 17 bases in between. The length of the CDR3 is 16 residues. The CDR3 nucleotides are TGTGCCAGCAGCTTAAGTGTGTGGGGCAAGGGTCAGCCCCAGCATTTT. This encodes CASSLSVWGKGQPQHF.

This chain joins TRBV28 and TRBJ2-7; tentative D call: TRBD2 (6 bases). This CDR3 has 13 amino acids. The germline V gene has CDR1 MDHEN and CDR2 SYDVKM. The V end lost 10 bases, the J end lost 0 bases, and 13 bases lay between the germline ends. Here the CDR3 reads CATTRGNSYEQYF. The DNA for the CDR3 is TGTGCCACCACCCGGGGGAACTCCTACGAGCAGTACTTC.

The chain uses TRBV28 and TRBJ1-5; D not resolved. Per germline, CDR1 MDHEN and CDR2 SYDVKM. This CDR3 has 13 amino acids. V dropped 3 bases and J dropped 0 bases, with 3 bases sitting between them. The CDR3 here is CASSFYSNQPQHF. CDR3 sequence (DNA): TGTGCCAGCAGTTTTTATAGCAATCAGCCCCAGCATTTT.

The rearrangement uses TRBV4-1 and TRBJ2-7; TRBD1 agrees at 7 bases. The CDR3 length is 15 residues. Germline V lookup: CDR1 MGHRA, CDR2 YSYEKL. The trim removed 1 base at V and 3 bases at J, leaving 6 bases unmatched. The DNA for the CDR3 is TGCGCCAGCAGCCAAGCCACAGGGGAGCACTACGAGCAGTACTTC. Translated, it gives CASSQATGEHYEQYF.

This chain joins TRBV29-1 and TRBJ2-1, with 7 bases aligning to TRBD2. The J segment lost 3 bases and the V segment lost 7 bases, leaving 9 bases of the junction unmatched. Looked up from germline, CDR1 is SQVTM and CDR2 is ANQGSEA. The CDR3 is 14 amino acids. CDR3 in DNA: TGCAGCGCCCCTGGGGGGGGAGACTACAATGAGCAGTTCTTC. Translating gives CSAPGGGDYNEQFF.

V gene TRBV7-8 combines with J gene TRBJ1-1; 7 bases align to TRBD1. Trimming removed 2 bases from V and 12 bases from J; junction bases left unmatched: 12. Germline-derived CDR1 and CDR2 are SGHVS and FQNEAQ. The CDR3 is 14 amino acids. In DNA, the CDR3 is TGTGCCAGCAGCTTATCCCCGGGACAGTTTCGTACTTTCTTT. This gives the protein CASSLSPGQFRTFF.

The genes are TRBV4-1 and TRBJ2-7; D tentatively fits TRBD1 or TRBD2 (5 bases each). CDR1 is MGHRA and CDR2 is YSYEKL in the germline V gene. This CDR3 has 15 residues. Trimming pared 3 bases from V and 3 bases from J, leaving 15 bases between. CDR3 protein: CASSQGQDSDYEQYF. DNA for the CDR3: TGCGCCAGCAGCCAGGGGCAGGACTCCGACTACGAGCAGTACTTC.

The V and J genes are TRBV23-1 and TRBJ2-1; D unresolved. TRBV23-1 is an open reading frame whose function is uncertain. The CDR3 runs to 10 residues. Trimming took off 2 bases at V and 16 bases at J, with 9 bases between the two ends. CDR3 nucleotide sequence: TGCGCCAGCAGTCAACGATCGGAATTCTTC. It encodes CASSQRSEFF.

The chain couples TRBV5-4 to TRBJ2-5; 12 bases fit TRBD2. The germline gives CDR1 SGHNT, CDR2 YYREEE (reference sequence). The CDR3 is 17 amino acids. The J segment lost 1 base and the V segment lost 4 bases, leaving 8 bases of the junction unmatched. The DNA for the CDR3 is TGTGCCAGCAGCACGACTAGCGGGAGCTACCTCCAAGAGACCCAGTACTTC. Amino acid sequence: CASSTTSGSYLQETQYF.

V usage is TRBV5-3 and J usage is TRBJ1-5; D gene uncertain. TRBV5-3 belongs to the ORF category, with a function that is uncertain. This CDR3 region has 15 residues. V was shortened by 6 bases and J by 7 bases, with 20 bases between the two germline ends. The CDR3 nucleotides read TGTGCCAGAATGGGTCCGGCATGGAAGGGCCAGCCCCAGCATTTT. Its protein is CARMGPAWKGQPQHF.

The rearrangement uses TRBV28 and TRBJ2-3; 10 bases are a match to TRBD2. This CDR3 contains 17 residues. Germline V CDR1 and CDR2: MDHEN, SYDVKM. Trimming at V came to 4 bases and at J to 0 bases, leaving 7 bases not matched to a gene. The CDR3 nucleotides read TGTGCCAGCAGTTCCCCCCGACTAGCGGGTAGCACAGATACGCAGTATTTT. Translated, it gives CASSSPRLAGSTDTQYF.

J is TRBJ2-7 and V is TRBV6-5; possible D gene TRBD2, 7 bases. Germline V gene lookup returns CDR1 MNHEY and CDR2 SVGAGI. The CDR3 has 15 amino acids. V lost 2 bases to trimming and J lost 3 bases, with 14 bases between them. CDR3 sequence reads: CASSYGGAPRYEQYF. CDR3 coding DNA: TGTGCCAGCAGTTACGGGGGGGCGCCCCGCTACGAGCAGTACTTC.

This sequence joins TRBV7-2 and TRBJ2-1, with TRBD1 matching 9 bases. The CDR3 runs to 12 residues. Trimming removed 6 bases from V and 7 bases from J; junction bases left unmatched: 1. Germline CDR1 reads SGHTA; CDR2 reads FQGNSA. The CDR3 DNA reads as TGTGCCAGCAGAGACAGGGGGAATGAGCAGTTCTTC. As protein: CASRDRGNEQFF. The variable domain in full, with the rest retrieved from reference TRBV7-2 and TRBJ2-1, is GAGVSQSPSNKVTEKGKDVELRCDPISGHTALYWYRQSLGQGLEFLIYFQGNSAPDKSGLPSDRFSAERTGGSVSTLTIQRTQQEDSAVYLCASRDRGNEQFFGPGTRLTVL.

The genes are TRBV2 and TRBJ1-1; D is undetermined. There are 14 residues in the CDR3. Germline V gene data show CDR1 as SNHLY and CDR2 as FYNNEI. With 8 bases removed from V and 4 bases from J, the gap between germline ends came to 17 bases. The CDR3 DNA reads as TGTGCCAGCCAAAGATCGGAACCTGGCACTGAAGCTTTCTTT. As protein: CASQRSEPGTEAFF.

This rearrangement joins TRBV15 to TRBJ2-1; unclear D gene. Germline V gene sequence: CDR1 LNHNV, CDR2 YYDKDF (reference sequence). This CDR3 is built from 15 residues. Trimming stripped 0 bases from V and 4 bases from J, with 10 bases between. Written as DNA, the CDR3 is TGTGCCACCAGCAGAGAGACACCCCTGTACAATGAGCAGTTCTTC. Residues: CATSRETPLYNEQFF.

This chain connects TRBV9 to TRBJ2-4; 11 bases fit TRBD2. J gave up 7 bases and V 2 bases, and 8 bases lay outside the gene matches. Germline values: CDR1 SGDLS, CDR2 YYNGEE. The CDR3 totals 16 residues. The CDR3 spells CASSVDSGGAGNIQYF. Written as DNA, the CDR3 is TGTGCCAGCAGCGTTGATAGCGGGGGGGCCGGGAACATTCAGTACTTC.

The chain recombines TRBV28 with TRBJ1-5; 9 bases agree with TRBD1. This CDR3 is built from 15 residues. Per germline, CDR1 MDHEN and CDR2 SYDVKM. V dropped 5 bases and J dropped 2; count of bases not matched to a gene: 4. The CDR3 region is CASSTGGAGNQPQHF. The CDR3 DNA reads as TGTGCCAGCAGTACAGGGGGCGCCGGCAATCAGCCCCAGCATTTT.

A few counts support this clone. This chain uses TRBV7-9 with TRBJ1-5, with D tentatively TRBD1 (6 bases). V was trimmed by 4 bases and J by 11 bases, leaving 9 bases between them. The germline V gene has CDR1 SEHNR and CDR2 FQNEAQ (reference sequence). The CDR3 is made up of 11 amino acids. For the CDR3, the DNA is TGTGCCAGCAGCTCGGGGGCTGCCCAGCATTTT. It specifies CASSSGAAQHF.

The chain joins TRBV28 to TRBJ1-3; TRBD1 agrees at 7 bases. The CDR3 is made up of 15 amino acids. Unmatched junction bases numbered 5, after V lost 6 bases and J lost 0 bases. The germline V gene has CDR1 MDHEN and CDR2 SYDVKM. CDR3 loop: CASSQGGVSGNTIYF. Written as DNA, the CDR3 is TGTGCCAGCAGCCAGGGGGGAGTCTCTGGAAACACCATATATTTT.

The rearrangement uses TRBV28 and TRBJ2-7, with 7 bases identical to TRBD2. The CDR3 contains 16 residues. Germline CDR1 and CDR2: MDHEN and SYDVKM. J was trimmed by 0 bases and V by 7 bases; bases with no gene match: 12. CDR3 sequence: CASKSIWRELSYEQYF. The CDR3 region has the DNA TGTGCCAGCAAATCCATTTGGCGGGAGCTCTCCTACGAGCAGTACTTC.

The chain couples TRBV2 to TRBJ1-2; no firm D call. V lost 3 bases and J lost 2, with 7 bases in between. Germline V gene sequence: CDR1 SNHLY, CDR2 FYNNEI. The CDR3 has 13 amino acids. The CDR3 DNA is TGTGCCAGCAGTGACACCGGCAACTATGGCTACACCTTC. Translated: CASSDTGNYGYTF.

This clone is a singleton in its sample. This chain joins TRBV7-9 and TRBJ1-2; no reliable D call. With 3 bases removed from V and 0 bases from J, the gap between germline ends came to 11 bases. The germline V gene encodes CDR1 SEHNR and CDR2 FQNEAQ (reference sequence). The CDR3 consists of 15 residues. CDR3 loop: CASSLDGISNYGYTF. CDR3 nucleotide sequence: TGTGCCAGCAGCTTGGACGGAATTTCTAACTATGGCTACACCTTC. The full variable domain, with the rest looked up from reference TRBV7-9 and TRBJ1-2, is DTGVSQNPRHKITKRGQNVTFRCDPISEHNRLYWYRQTLGQGPEFLTYFQNEAQLEKSRLLSDRFSAERPKGSFSTLEIQRTEQGDSAMYLCASSLDGISNYGYTFGSGTRLTVV.

J is TRBJ2-4 and V is TRBV5-6; no definite D call. V dropped 1 base and J dropped 7 bases, with 9 bases sitting between them. The CDR3 runs 13 residues. In germline, CDR1 is SGHDT, CDR2 YYEEEE. The CDR3 here is CASSLFQENIQYF. As DNA, the CDR3 is TGTGCCAGCAGCTTGTTCCAGGAGAACATTCAGTACTTC.

This clone was seen only once. This chain links TRBV7-9 with TRBJ1-1, with 10 bases that match TRBD1. The germline CDR1 and CDR2 sequences are SEHNR and FQNEAQ (reference sequence). The V gene end was trimmed by 5 bases and the J gene end by 5 bases; junction bases not matched to a gene: 11. The CDR3 is 16 amino acids. CDR3 DNA sequence: TGTGCCAGCAGCCGTAGACAGGGGGCGCAGGGGACTGAAGCTTTCTTT. As protein: CASSRRQGAQGTEAFF.

This clone came up a few times. The rearrangement links TRBV30 to TRBJ1-1; D unresolved. The CDR3 runs 12 residues. Germline V gene data show CDR1 as GTSNPN and CDR2 as SVGIG (reference sequence). Trimming left V 2 bases short and J 5 bases short, with 9 bases between. The CDR3 sequence is CAWSFSGTEAFF. DNA of the CDR3: TGTGCCTGGAGTTTTAGCGGTACTGAAGCTTTCTTT. Drawing the rest from reference TRBV30 and TRBJ1-1, the complete variable domain is SQTIHQWPATLVQPVGSPLSLECTVEGTSNPNLYWYRQAAGRGLQLLFYSVGIGQISSEVPQNLSASRPQDRQFILSSKKLLLSDSGFYLCAWSFSGTEAFFGQGTRLTVV.

This clone was counted a single time. This chain links TRBV6-1 with TRBJ1-3; D gene uncertain. Germline CDR1 reads MNHNS; CDR2 reads SASEGT. Trimming took off 8 bases at V and 1 base at J, with 15 bases between the two ends. The CDR3 has 15 amino acids. The CDR3 loop is CASQSLPSSGNTIYF. The CDR3 DNA follows: TGTGCCAGCCAATCCCTCCCTTCTTCTGGAAACACCATATATTTT.

The chain recombines TRBV10-1 with TRBJ2-1, with 12 positions matching TRBD2. The V gene's germline CDR1 is WNHNN and CDR2 SYGVQD (reference sequence). The CDR3 is made up of 16 amino acids. The V segment lost 4 bases and the J segment 8 bases; nucleotides outside the gene matches: 9. CDR3 in amino acids: CASSGQTSGGSDEQFF. CDR3 in DNA: TGCGCCAGCAGTGGACAAACTAGCGGGGGGTCGGATGAGCAGTTCTTC.